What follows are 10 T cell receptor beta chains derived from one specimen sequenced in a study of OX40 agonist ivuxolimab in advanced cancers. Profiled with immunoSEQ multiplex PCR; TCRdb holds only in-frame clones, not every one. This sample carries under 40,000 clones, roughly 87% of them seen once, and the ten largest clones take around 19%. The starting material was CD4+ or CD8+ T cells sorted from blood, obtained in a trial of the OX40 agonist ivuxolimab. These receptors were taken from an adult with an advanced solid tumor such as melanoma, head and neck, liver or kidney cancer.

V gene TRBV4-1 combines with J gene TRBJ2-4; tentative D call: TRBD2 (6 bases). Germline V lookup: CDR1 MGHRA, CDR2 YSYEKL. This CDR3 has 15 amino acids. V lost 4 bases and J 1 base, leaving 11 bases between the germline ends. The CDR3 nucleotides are TGCGCCAGCAGCCCGGGAGAAATGGCCAAAAACATTCAGTACTTC. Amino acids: CASSPGEMAKNIQYF.

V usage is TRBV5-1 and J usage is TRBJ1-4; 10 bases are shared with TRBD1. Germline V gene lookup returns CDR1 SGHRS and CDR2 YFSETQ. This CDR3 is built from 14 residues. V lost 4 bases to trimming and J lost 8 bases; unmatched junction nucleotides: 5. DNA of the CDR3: TGCGCCAGCAGCATTGGACAGGGGGGAGAAAAACTGTTTTTT. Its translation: CASSIGQGGEKLFF.

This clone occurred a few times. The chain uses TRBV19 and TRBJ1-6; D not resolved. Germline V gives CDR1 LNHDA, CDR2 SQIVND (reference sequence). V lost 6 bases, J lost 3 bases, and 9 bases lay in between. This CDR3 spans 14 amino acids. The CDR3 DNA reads TGTGCCAGTAGACCCGCGGACTATAATTCACCCCTCCACTTT. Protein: CASRPADYNSPLHF.

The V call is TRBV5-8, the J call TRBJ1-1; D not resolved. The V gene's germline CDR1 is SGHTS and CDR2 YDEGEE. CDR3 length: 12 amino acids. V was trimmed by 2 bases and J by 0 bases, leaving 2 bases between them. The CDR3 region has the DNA TGTGCCAGCAGCTTAGTGAACACTGAAGCTTTCTTT. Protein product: CASSLVNTEAFF.

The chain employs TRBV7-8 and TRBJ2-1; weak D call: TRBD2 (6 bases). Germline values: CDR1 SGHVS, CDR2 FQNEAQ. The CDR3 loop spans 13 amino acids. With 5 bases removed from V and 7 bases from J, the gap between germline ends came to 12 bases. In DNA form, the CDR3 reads TGTGCCAGCAGCCCGCGGAGGGGTAATGAGCAGTTCTTC. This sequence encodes CASSPRRGNEQFF.

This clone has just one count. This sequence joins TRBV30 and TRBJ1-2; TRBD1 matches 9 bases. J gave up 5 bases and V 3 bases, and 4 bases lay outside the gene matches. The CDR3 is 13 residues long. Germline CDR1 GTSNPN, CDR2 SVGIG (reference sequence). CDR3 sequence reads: CAWRQGAGYGYTF. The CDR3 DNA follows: TGTGCCTGGAGACAGGGGGCAGGTTATGGCTACACCTTC.

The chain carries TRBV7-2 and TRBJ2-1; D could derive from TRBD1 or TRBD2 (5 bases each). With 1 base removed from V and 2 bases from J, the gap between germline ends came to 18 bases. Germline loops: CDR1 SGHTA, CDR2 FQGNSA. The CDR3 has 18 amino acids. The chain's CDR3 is CASSLGRIWQGPYNEQFF. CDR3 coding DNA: TGTGCCAGCAGCTTAGGTAGGATATGGCAGGGACCCTACAATGAGCAGTTCTTC.

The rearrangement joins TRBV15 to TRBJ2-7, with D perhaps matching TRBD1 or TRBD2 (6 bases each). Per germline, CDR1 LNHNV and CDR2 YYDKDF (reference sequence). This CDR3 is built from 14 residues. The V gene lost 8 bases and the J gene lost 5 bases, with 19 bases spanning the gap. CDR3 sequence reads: CATGYGGGQDEQYF. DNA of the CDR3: TGTGCCACCGGATATGGTGGGGGGCAGGACGAGCAGTACTTC.

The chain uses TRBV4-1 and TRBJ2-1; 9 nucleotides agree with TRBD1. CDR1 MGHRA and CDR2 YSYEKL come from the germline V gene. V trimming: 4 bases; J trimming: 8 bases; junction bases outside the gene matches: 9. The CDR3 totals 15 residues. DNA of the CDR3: TGCGCCAGCAGCCTGGGACAGGGAGCGAGGGATGAGCAGTTCTTC. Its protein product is CASSLGQGARDEQFF.

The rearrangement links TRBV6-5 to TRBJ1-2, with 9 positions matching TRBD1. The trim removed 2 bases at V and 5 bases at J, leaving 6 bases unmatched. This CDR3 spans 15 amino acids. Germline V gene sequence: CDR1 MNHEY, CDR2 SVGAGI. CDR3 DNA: TGTGCCAGCAGTTACAGCTCACAGGGGGCGTATGGCTACACCTTC. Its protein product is CASSYSSQGAYGYTF.